This entry describes one T cell receptor beta chain. Its antigen remains unidentified. This record belongs to a study of T cells in Graves' hyperthyroidism and ophthalmopathy. Looking at the study overall: The initial diagnosis was the point when peripheral blood was collected, ahead of any treatment. Findings and limits, study-wide: It was a median about 6 months before onset that the model predicted ophthalmopathy. Patients with ophthalmopathy were separated from those with stable hyperthyroidism by a 13 V-J model.

Out of less than 12 ml of fresh peripheral blood came the PBMCs. It was RNA transcripts that yielded the amplified TCR beta CDR3 regions. The HTBI set primed first-round TCR CDR3 RT-PCR. TCRdb analysed the multiplex PCR reads with MiXCR anew, one entry per CDR3 protein. Among some 380,000 distinct CDR3 sequences listed, 13% were seen once. The sequenced material came from blood. The TCR was taken from a man aged 25-40 years with Graves' hyperthyroidism that later progressed to Graves' ophthalmopathy.

CDR3 nucleotides: TGTGCCAGCTCACCCCTGGGACAGGGGAAAAACGAGCAGTACTTC. This sequence encodes CASSPLGQGKNEQYF. The chain links TRBV6-2 or TRBV6-3 to TRBJ2-7, with TRBD1 matching over 10 bases. V dropped 8 bases and J dropped 5; count of bases not matched to a gene: 12. Germline V gene data show CDR1 as MNHEY and CDR2 as SVGEGT. The CDR3 has 15 amino acids.